These 27 T cell receptor beta chains were sequenced from one sample in a study of cytomegalovirus exposure and HLA in healthy donors (dated by TCRdb to the late 2010s). The library relied on the immunoSEQ multiplex PCR assay. In TCRdb, the immuneACCESS table is reduced to in-frame sequences with V and J assigned. These tables do not hold every clone; where another copy was compared, an unresolved V gene accounts for under half, and the others remain unexplained. The sample has roughly 56,000 clones on record, more than 80% of them singletons. Roughly 1.1% of the sample comes from the top ten. What was sequenced was PBMCs. These receptors all come from a man aged 18 to 29 in good health and CMV-seronegative.

V is TRBV27 and J is TRBJ2-3; 11 nucleotides match TRBD2. Per germline, CDR1 MNHEY and CDR2 SMNVEV (reference sequence). The V gene end was trimmed by 4 bases and the J gene end by 5 bases; junction bases not matched to a gene: 11. CDR3 length: 17 residues. The CDR3 protein is CASSSPITSGSQDTQYF. Here the CDR3 DNA reads TGTGCCAGCAGTTCCCCCATAACTAGCGGGAGTCAAGATACGCAGTATTTT.

CDR3 coding DNA: TGTGCCAGCAGCGGTGGCCGCACAGATACGCAGTATTTT. This sequence encodes CASSGGRTDTQYF. This chain links TRBV9 with TRBJ2-3; D gene ambiguous. Germline V lookup: CDR1 SGDLS, CDR2 YYNGEE. V was pared by 3 bases and J by 1 base, with 6 bases between. This CDR3 spans 13 amino acids.

The gene calls are TRBV7-9 and TRBJ2-1; 11 positions agree with TRBD2. J was trimmed by 5 bases and V by 5 bases; bases with no gene match: 8. The CDR3 sequence is 16 residues long. CDR1 SEHNR and CDR2 FQNEAQ come from the germline V gene (reference sequence). The CDR3 DNA sequence: TGTGCCAGCAGCCGAATAGCGGGAGGGAGAGACAATGAGCAGTTCTTC. It encodes CASSRIAGGRDNEQFF.

This chain uses TRBV9 with TRBJ1-3; D remains ambiguous. The CDR3 spans 14 residues. Trimming shortened V by 3 bases and J by 0 bases, and 7 bases separated the two germline ends. Germline loops: CDR1 SGDLS, CDR2 YYNGEE. CDR3 bases: TGTGCCAGCAGCGCCGGGAGCTCTGGAAACACCATATATTTT. As protein: CASSAGSSGNTIYF.

This clone has a single count. The chain is built from TRBV21-1 and TRBJ2-1; the DNA was not used to check the table's D call, TRBD1. TRBV21-1 is assigned pseudogene status. This CDR3 is built from 13 residues. The CDR3 region has the DNA TGTGCCAGCATCGTTAACAAACCGGGACAGGGTGTCTTC. Protein sequence: CASIVNKPGQGVF.

The V and J genes are TRBV5-4 and TRBJ2-7; 9 bases fit TRBD1. V was clipped by 1 base and J by 7 bases; unmatched bases: 3. Germline CDR1 SGHNT, CDR2 YYREEE (reference sequence). The CDR3 runs 13 residues. CDR3 protein: CASSLTGGNEQYF. In DNA, the CDR3 is TGTGCCAGCAGCTTGACAGGGGGCAATGAGCAGTACTTC.

This clone appeared a single time. The gene calls are TRBV7-2 and TRBJ2-6; 7 bases agree with TRBD1. The CDR3 runs 17 residues. Germline assignment: CDR1 SGHTA and CDR2 FQGNSA. The junction had 10 bases not matched to a gene; V was cut back by 6 bases and J by 2 bases. The CDR3 coding sequence is TGTGCCAGCAGAAAAACAGGGGTAGTAACTGGGGCCAACGTCCTGACTTTC. Translation: CASRKTGVVTGANVLTF. Filled out from reference TRBV7-2 and TRBJ2-6, the complete variable domain reads GAGVSQSPSNKVTEKGKDVELRCDPISGHTALYWYRQSLGQGLEFLIYFQGNSAPDKSGLPSDRFSAERTGGSVSTLTIQRTQQEDSAVYLCASRKTGVVTGANVLTFGAGSRLTVL.

The chain employs TRBV7-2 and TRBJ2-7; 14 bases are a match to TRBD2. V shed 5 bases and J 7 bases; nucleotides not matched to a gene: 4. Germline V gene sequence: CDR1 SGHTA, CDR2 FQGNSA. There are 14 residues in the CDR3. Here the CDR3 DNA reads TGTGCCAGCAGCCGTAGACTAGCGGGAGGGGAGCAGTACTTC. Protein: CASSRRLAGGEQYF.

The genes are TRBV14 and TRBJ2-2, with 7 bases lining up with TRBD1. V shed 4 bases, J shed 0 bases, and the junction held 5 bases outside the gene matches. Germline values: CDR1 SGHDN, CDR2 FVKESK. This CDR3 spans 16 amino acids. Here the CDR3 reads CASSPGQDPNTGELFF. CDR3 DNA: TGTGCCAGCAGCCCTGGACAGGATCCGAACACCGGGGAGCTGTTTTTT.

The chain joins TRBV18 to TRBJ2-1; D might be TRBD2 (5 bases). The germline V gene encodes CDR1 KGHSH and CDR2 LQKENI. Trimming left V 3 bases short and J 6 bases short, with 18 bases between. The CDR3 consists of 16 residues. CDR3: CASSPREASIGNEQFF. CDR3 coding DNA: TGTGCCAGCTCACCCCGGGAAGCGTCGATAGGCAATGAGCAGTTCTTC.

The chain has TRBV25-1 and TRBJ2-3, with 9 positions matching TRBD2. Germline V lookup: CDR1 MGHDK, CDR2 SYGVNS. This CDR3 contains 16 residues. The J segment lost 5 bases and the V segment lost 3 bases, leaving 9 bases of the junction unmatched. DNA of the CDR3: TGTGCCAGCAGTGATAGTAGCGGGAGTTTCGGAGATACGCAGTATTTT. This encodes CASSDSSGSFGDTQYF.

The gene calls are TRBV7-9 and TRBJ1-1; 8 bases line up with TRBD1. The germline V gene has CDR1 SEHNR and CDR2 FQNEAQ (reference sequence). The CDR3 spans 17 residues. The V gene end was trimmed by 4 bases and the J gene end by 5 bases; junction bases not matched to a gene: 15. The CDR3 reads CASSSATGAILGTEAFF. The CDR3 coding sequence is TGTGCCAGCAGCTCGGCGACAGGGGCCATACTGGGGACTGAAGCTTTCTTT. Full variable domain (missing parts from reference TRBV7-9 and TRBJ1-1): DTGVSQNPRHKITKRGQNVTFRCDPISEHNRLYWYRQTLGQGPEFLTYFQNEAQLEKSRLLSDRFSAERPKGSFSTLEIQRTEQGDSAMYLCASSSATGAILGTEAFFGQGTRLTVV.

The chain joins TRBV7-9 to TRBJ2-1; TRBD2 agrees at 11 bases. V was pared by 4 bases and J by 5 bases, with 13 bases of the junction left unmatched. Germline lookup yields CDR1 SEHNR and CDR2 FQNEAQ (reference sequence). The CDR3 contains 18 residues. The CDR3 loop reads CASSSTRLAGKADNEQFF. For the CDR3, the DNA is TGTGCCAGCAGCTCAACTAGACTAGCGGGAAAAGCGGACAATGAGCAGTTCTTC.

The chain is built from TRBV7-2 and TRBJ2-7, with 7 positions matching TRBD2. V was pared by 5 bases and J by 2 bases, with 6 bases of the junction left unmatched. Germline CDR1 SGHTA, CDR2 FQGNSA. The CDR3 sequence is 14 residues long. CDR3 sequence (DNA): TGTGCCAGCAGCCGTAGCGGGCAGCCCTACGAGCAGTACTTC. This sequence encodes CASSRSGQPYEQYF.

This rearrangement joins TRBV5-6 to TRBJ2-1; 11 nucleotides align to TRBD2. The V and J ends lost 4 bases and 5 bases, in that order; junction bases with no gene match: 8. This CDR3 has 16 amino acids. The germline V gene encodes CDR1 SGHDT and CDR2 YYEEEE. For the CDR3, the DNA is TGTGCCAGCAGCCCCCGGGGACTAGCGGTTCACAATGAGCAGTTCTTC. It encodes CASSPRGLAVHNEQFF.

In this sample, this clone turned up once. V usage is TRBV6-1 and J usage is TRBJ2-3, with D possibly matching TRBD1 (6 bases). Germline CDR1 MNHNS, CDR2 SASEGT. V lost 3 bases to trimming and J lost 5 bases, with 12 bases between them. The CDR3 runs to 14 residues. The CDR3 loop reads CASSDQGMEDTQYF. CDR3 nucleotide sequence: TGTGCCAGCAGTGATCAGGGGATGGAAGATACGCAGTATTTT.

The V and J genes are TRBV5-1 and TRBJ1-3, with 7 positions matching TRBD1. V trimming: 4 bases; J trimming: 0 bases; junction bases outside the gene matches: 10. CDR1 and CDR2 (germline): SGHRS, YFSETQ. The CDR3 has 17 amino acids. CDR3: CASSKDRPESSGNTIYF. The CDR3 region has the DNA TGCGCCAGCAGCAAGGACAGGCCGGAGAGCTCTGGAAACACCATATATTTT.

This clone came up once. This chain joins TRBV6-5 and TRBJ1-3; 7 bases match TRBD1. V shed 5 bases, J shed 0 bases, and the junction held 1 base outside the gene matches. This CDR3 has 14 residues. Germline V gene lookup returns CDR1 MNHEY and CDR2 SVGAGI. CDR3 region: CASSRDSSGNTIYF. Here the CDR3 DNA reads TGTGCCAGCAGTCGGGACAGCTCTGGAAACACCATATATTTT.

In its sample, this clone was seen once. The chain recombines TRBV15 with TRBJ2-1; 16 nucleotides match TRBD2. The junction had 10 bases not matched to a gene; V was cut back by 5 bases and J by 12 bases. This CDR3 contains 16 residues. CDR1 is LNHNV and CDR2 is YYDKDF in the germline V gene (reference sequence). In DNA form, the CDR3 reads TGTGCCACCAGCCCCAGGGAGGGACTAGCGGGAGGGGGGCAGTTCTTC. It encodes CATSPREGLAGGGQFF. Drawing the rest from reference TRBV15 and TRBJ2-1, the complete variable domain is DAMVIQNPRYQVTQFGKPVTLSCSQTLNHNVMYWYQQKSSQAPKLLFHYYDKDFNNEADTPDNFQSRRPNTSFCFLDIRSPGLGDTAMYLCATSPREGLAGGGQFFGPGTRLTVL.

The V gene is TRBV19, the J gene TRBJ1-2; D gene ambiguous. This CDR3 contains 12 residues. The germline V gene encodes CDR1 LNHDA and CDR2 SQIVND (reference sequence). V lost 5 bases and J lost 9, with 13 bases in between. The CDR3 protein is CASSPQSESYTF. CDR3 nucleotide sequence: TGTGCCAGTAGTCCCCAGTCGGAGAGCTACACCTTC.

V usage is TRBV6-5 and J usage is TRBJ2-1; 9 bases map to TRBD2. Germline CDR1 MNHEY, CDR2 SVGAGI. The CDR3 extends over 16 amino acids. The ends lost 4 bases at V and 7 bases at J; junction bases unmatched: 11. The CDR3: CASSFSAGGRWNEQFF. CDR3 nucleotide sequence: TGTGCCAGCAGTTTTTCAGCGGGAGGTCGCTGGAATGAGCAGTTCTTC.

The chain links TRBV18 to TRBJ2-3, with D perhaps matching TRBD1 (5 bases). Germline values: CDR1 KGHSH, CDR2 LQKENI. The V and J ends lost 3 bases and 5 bases respectively, with 12 bases between them. The CDR3 is made up of 14 amino acids. CDR3 bases: TGTGCCAGCTCACCCTTTCAGGGCCGAGATACGCAGTATTTT. It specifies CASSPFQGRDTQYF.

CDR3 region: CASNKGPNYEQYF. Here the CDR3 DNA reads TGTGCCAGCAATAAGGGGCCCAATTACGAGCAGTACTTC. This rearrangement joins TRBV27 to TRBJ2-7, with D maybe TRBD1 (5 bases). Trimming pared 7 bases from V and 4 bases from J, leaving 14 bases between. CDR1 is MNHEY, CDR2 SMNVEV, per germline (reference sequence). The CDR3 sequence is 13 residues long.

V and J are TRBV19 and TRBJ1-5; 12 bases line up with TRBD1. V dropped 7 bases and J dropped 2; count of bases not matched to a gene: 6. Germline CDR1 is LNHDA and CDR2 is SQIVND (reference sequence). The CDR3 contains 16 residues. In DNA form, the CDR3 reads TGTGCCAGTATGTGGGACAGGGGGCCCGGCAATCAGCCCCAGCATTTT. Its protein product is CASMWDRGPGNQPQHF. Together with reference TRBV19 and TRBJ1-5, the CDR3 gives the full variable domain: DGGITQSPKYLFRKEGQNVTLSCEQNLNHDAMYWYRQDPGQGLRLIYYSQIVNDFQKGDIAEGYSVSREKKESFPLTVTSAQKNPTAFYLCASMWDRGPGNQPQHFGDGTRLSIL.

This clone was found once. The rearrangement links TRBV7-9 to TRBJ1-5, with 9 positions matching TRBD1. The V gene's germline CDR1 is SEHNR and CDR2 FQNEAQ (reference sequence). The CDR3 contains 14 residues. V dropped 4 bases and J dropped 5; count of bases not matched to a gene: 3. The CDR3 loop is CASSWTGDHQPQHF. In nucleotides, the CDR3 is TGTGCCAGCAGCTGGACAGGGGATCATCAGCCCCAGCATTTT.

The chain uses TRBV29-1 and TRBJ2-2; 11 bases fit TRBD2. V trimming: 7 bases; J trimming: 0 bases; junction bases outside the gene matches: 4. This CDR3 has 15 amino acids. The V gene's germline CDR1 is SQVTM and CDR2 ANQGSEA. This CDR3 is CSGKTSGANTGELFF. CDR3 bases: TGCAGCGGCAAGACTAGCGGGGCGAACACCGGGGAGCTGTTTTTT.

The chain joins TRBV11-2 to TRBJ2-7; TRBD1 matches 11 bases. CDR1 and CDR2 from the germline V gene are SGHAT and FQNNGV. V shed 5 bases and J 1 base; nucleotides not matched to a gene: 4. This CDR3 is 15 amino acids long. The DNA of the CDR3 is TGTGCCAGCAGCAACGGACAGGGGGCGTCCTACGAGCAGTACTTC. Translated: CASSNGQGASYEQYF.